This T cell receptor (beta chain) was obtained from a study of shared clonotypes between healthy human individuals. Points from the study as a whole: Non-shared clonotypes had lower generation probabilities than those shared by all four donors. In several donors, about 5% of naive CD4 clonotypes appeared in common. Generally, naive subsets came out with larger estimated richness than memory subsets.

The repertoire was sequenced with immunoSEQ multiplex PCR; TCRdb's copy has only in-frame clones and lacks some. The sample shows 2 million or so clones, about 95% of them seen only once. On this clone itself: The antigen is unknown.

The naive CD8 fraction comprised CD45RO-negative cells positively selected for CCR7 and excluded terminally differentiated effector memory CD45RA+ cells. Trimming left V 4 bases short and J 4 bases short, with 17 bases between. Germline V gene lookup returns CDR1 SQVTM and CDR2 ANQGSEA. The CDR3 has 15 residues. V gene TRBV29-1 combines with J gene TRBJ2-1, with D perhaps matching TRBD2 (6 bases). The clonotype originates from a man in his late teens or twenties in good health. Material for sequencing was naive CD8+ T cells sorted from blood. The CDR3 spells CSVVFGGLAYNEQFF. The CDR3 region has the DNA TGCAGCGTTGTCTTCGGGGGTTTAGCGTACAATGAGCAGTTCTTC.